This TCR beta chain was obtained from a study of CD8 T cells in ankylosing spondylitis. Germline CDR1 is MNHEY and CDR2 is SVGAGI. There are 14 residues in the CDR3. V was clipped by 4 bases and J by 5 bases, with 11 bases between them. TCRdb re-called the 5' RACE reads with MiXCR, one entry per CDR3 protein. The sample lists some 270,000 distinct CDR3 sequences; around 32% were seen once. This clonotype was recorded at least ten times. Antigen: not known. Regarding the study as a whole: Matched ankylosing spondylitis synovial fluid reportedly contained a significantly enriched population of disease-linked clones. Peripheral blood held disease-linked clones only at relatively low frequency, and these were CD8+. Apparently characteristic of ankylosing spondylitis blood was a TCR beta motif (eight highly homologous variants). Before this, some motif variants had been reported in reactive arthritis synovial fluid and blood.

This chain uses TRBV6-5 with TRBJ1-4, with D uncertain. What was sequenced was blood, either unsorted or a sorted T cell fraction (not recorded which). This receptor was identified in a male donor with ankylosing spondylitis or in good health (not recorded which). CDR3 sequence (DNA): TGTGCCAGCAGTTCCCGGGCCCGCAATGAAAAACTGTTTTTT. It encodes CASSSRARNEKLFF.